The 4 T cell receptor beta chains given below trace back to one sample, sequenced in a study of Graves' ophthalmopathy and Graves' hyperthyroidism. Amplifying from RNA transcripts, the study obtained TCR beta CDR3 regions. The authors performed first-round RT-PCR with HTBI primers and then a second-round multiplex PCR. One entry per CDR3 protein results from TCRdb running MiXCR on the multiplex PCR reads. The sample shows hundreds of thousands of distinct CDR3 sequences, over 20% of them seen only once. What was sequenced was peripheral blood. Every receptor here comes from a woman aged 18-35 years with stable Graves' hyperthyroidism. Some clones in this sample may be carry-over from other donors' samples.

This clonotype was picked up many times. J is TRBJ1-1 and V is TRBV28; no clear D gene. The germline CDR1 and CDR2 sequences are MDHEN and SYDVKM. The V gene lost 8 bases and the J gene lost 0 bases, with 13 bases spanning the gap. The length of the CDR3 is 14 residues. For the CDR3, the DNA is TGTGCCAGCGCCAATGCGCCCATGAACACTGAAGCTTTCTTT. Its translation is CASANAPMNTEAFF.

Ten or more counts support this clonotype. The chain links TRBV20-1 to TRBJ1-1; a possible D gene is TRBD1 (5 bases). The V end was cut by 6 bases, the J end by 1 base, with 12 bases between. In germline, CDR1 is DFQATT, CDR2 SNEGSKA (reference sequence). This CDR3 comprises 13 residues. The CDR3 loop is CSAPAGTNTEAFF. The CDR3 DNA is TGCAGTGCCCCCGCCGGGACGAACACTGAAGCTTTCTTT.

Many counts were recorded for this clonotype. The V gene is TRBV19, the J gene TRBJ1-4; 9 bases are shared with TRBD1. The J segment lost 7 bases and the V segment lost 5 bases, leaving 2 bases of the junction unmatched. The CDR3 sequence is 13 residues long. The germline CDR1 and CDR2 sequences are LNHDA and SQIVND (reference sequence). The CDR3 protein is CASSSDRGEKLFF. The CDR3 region has the DNA TGTGCCAGTAGTTCGGACAGGGGTGAAAAACTGTTTTTT.

This clonotype appeared many times. The genes are TRBV30 and TRBJ2-2; no reliable D call. From germline, CDR1 is GTSNPN and CDR2 SVGIG (reference sequence). Deletions cut 6 bases from V and 6 bases from J, with 8 bases between. The length of the CDR3 is 11 residues. In DNA, the CDR3 is TGTGCCTGTAACGAGGCCGGGGAGCTGTTTTTT. Translating gives CACNEAGELFF.